Listed below are T cell receptor beta chains from one sample, sequenced in a study of patients and donors after allogeneic stem cell transplantation. TCRdb re-analysed the RT-PCR reads in MiXCR, keeping a single row per CDR3 protein. Of about 960,000 distinct CDR3 sequences listed, approximately 19% are singletons. Sequencing was carried out using blood, either unsorted or a sorted T cell fraction (not recorded which). These receptors came from a human donor who was either an allogeneic HSCT recipient or a stem cell or donor lymphocyte infusion donor (not recorded which). It is not recorded whose cells these are; they may come from a transplant donor. CDR3s include the opening cysteine and the closing phenylalanine or tryptophan. Each record gives: V gene, D gene, J gene, clone size, CDR3 DNA, CDR3 protein. The D gene is left open where the match is weak. Only part of the rows carry a size: once, few, many, or a class if the clone is expanded.

v_call: TRBV5-1
d_call: TRBD1
j_call: TRBJ1-1
clone_size: many
cdr3_nt: TGTGCCAGCAGTGCACAGGGGGGCACTGAAGCTTTCTTT
cdr3_aa: CASSAQGGTEAFF

v_call: TRBV20-1
d_call: TRBD2
j_call: TRBJ2-3
clone_size: .
cdr3_nt: TGCAGTGCTAGAGATAGCGGACTAGCGGCTAGCACAGATACGCAGTATTTT
cdr3_aa: CSARDSGLAASTDTQYF

v_call: TRBV20-1
d_call: TRBD2
j_call: TRBJ2-1
clone_size: .
cdr3_nt: TGCAGTGCTTCTTCGACTAGCGGGCCGTACAATGAGCAGTTCTTC
cdr3_aa: CSASSTSGPYNEQFF

v_call: TRBV24-1
d_call: TRBD2
j_call: TRBJ2-3
clone_size: .
cdr3_nt: TGTGCCACCAGTGATGGGACTAGCGGGAGAACCACAGATACGCAGTATTTT
cdr3_aa: CATSDGTSGRTTDTQYF

v_call: TRBV30
d_call: .
j_call: TRBJ2-1
clone_size: .
cdr3_nt: TGTGCCTGGAGTGTATCCCGGCTAGTGAGTGAGCAGTTCTTC
cdr3_aa: CAWSVSRLVSEQFF

v_call: TRBV20-1
d_call: .
j_call: TRBJ2-5
clone_size: few
cdr3_nt: TGCAGTGCTAGGAGGAATGGGCAGCAAGAGACCCAGTACTTC
cdr3_aa: CSARRNGQQETQYF

v_call: TRBV29-1
d_call: .
j_call: TRBJ1-5
clone_size: .
cdr3_nt: TGCAGCGCCCTGGACCAGTGGGGACCCCAGCATTTT
cdr3_aa: CSALDQWGPQHF

v_call: TRBV9
d_call: .
j_call: TRBJ2-3
clone_size: many
cdr3_nt: TGTGCCAGCAGCGTATCTTCCGGCACAGATACGCAGTATTTT
cdr3_aa: CASSVSSGTDTQYF

v_call: TRBV7-2
d_call: TRBD2
j_call: TRBJ2-1
clone_size: .
cdr3_nt: TGTGCCAGCAGCTTAGCGCGAGCGGGGGGCTCCTACAATGAGCAGTTCTTC
cdr3_aa: CASSLARAGGSYNEQFF

v_call: TRBV30
d_call: .
j_call: TRBJ1-5
clone_size: few
cdr3_nt: TGTGCCTGGGGGGTGGGTGGCAGTCAGCCCCAGCATTTT
cdr3_aa: CAWGVGGSQPQHF

v_call: TRBV7-9
d_call: .
j_call: TRBJ1-2
clone_size: few
cdr3_nt: TGTGCCAGCAGTCCTAAAATAGCCGGGGACTACACCTTC
cdr3_aa: CASSPKIAGDYTF

v_call: TRBV7-9
d_call: .
j_call: TRBJ2-7
clone_size: few
cdr3_nt: TGTGCCAGCAGCTTAGAGGGGACCCGACCCTACGAGCAGTACTTC
cdr3_aa: CASSLEGTRPYEQYF

v_call: TRBV18
d_call: .
j_call: TRBJ1-3
clone_size: .
cdr3_nt: TGTGCCAGCTCAAGCGGCGTCAGCTCTGGAATCACCATATATTTT
cdr3_aa: CASSSGVSSGITIYF

v_call: TRBV27
d_call: .
j_call: TRBJ2-3
clone_size: .
cdr3_nt: TGTGCCAGCAGTTTATCCACCCTTACAGATACGCAGTATTTT
cdr3_aa: CASSLSTLTDTQYF

v_call: TRBV30
d_call: TRBD1
j_call: TRBJ1-5
clone_size: .
cdr3_nt: TGTGCCTGGACGACAGGGAGCGCTCCCAATCAGCCCCAGCATTTT
cdr3_aa: CAWTTGSAPNQPQHF

v_call: TRBV20-1
d_call: .
j_call: TRBJ2-1
clone_size: .
cdr3_nt: TGCAGTGTCCAGGACTTTAACGATGAGCAGTTCTTC
cdr3_aa: CSVQDFNDEQFF

v_call: TRBV4-2
d_call: TRBD2
j_call: TRBJ2-3
clone_size: .
cdr3_nt: TGTGCCAGCAGCCAAGACCCGACTAGCGGGCCCACAGATACGCAGTATTTT
cdr3_aa: CASSQDPTSGPTDTQYF

v_call: TRBV9
d_call: TRBD1
j_call: TRBJ2-3
clone_size: .
cdr3_nt: TGTGCCAGCAGCGGAGGGACAGGGACGCAGTATTTT
cdr3_aa: CASSGGTGTQYF

v_call: TRBV5-1
d_call: TRBD2
j_call: TRBJ2-7
clone_size: .
cdr3_nt: TGCGCCAGCAGCGATAGAAGTACTAGCGGGTACGAGCAGTACTTC
cdr3_aa: CASSDRSTSGYEQYF

v_call: TRBV24-1
d_call: TRBD1
j_call: TRBJ2-3
clone_size: .
cdr3_nt: TGTGCCACCAGTGAAGAGGGACAGGGCCACACAGATACGCAGTATTTT
cdr3_aa: CATSEEGQGHTDTQYF

v_call: TRBV12-3/TRBV12-4
d_call: TRBD2
j_call: TRBJ2-7
clone_size: many
cdr3_nt: TGTGCCAGCAGCAGTAGCGGGAGAGCCTACGAGCAGTACTTC
cdr3_aa: CASSSSGRAYEQYF

v_call: TRBV7-2
d_call: .
j_call: TRBJ2-1
clone_size: many
cdr3_nt: TGTGCCAGCAGCTTAGATGTTCAGGAGCAGTTCTTC
cdr3_aa: CASSLDVQEQFF

v_call: TRBV12-3/TRBV12-4
d_call: TRBD1
j_call: TRBJ1-6
clone_size: many
cdr3_nt: TGTGCCAGCAGTCGCCGGGACAGGGCTAATTCACCCCTCCACTTT
cdr3_aa: CASSRRDRANSPLHF

v_call: TRBV4-1
d_call: .
j_call: TRBJ2-2
clone_size: .
cdr3_nt: TGCGCCAGCAGCCAAGACCCCCTTCCGGGGGAGCTGTTTTTT
cdr3_aa: CASSQDPLPGELFF

v_call: TRBV2
d_call: TRBD1
j_call: TRBJ1-2
clone_size: .
cdr3_nt: TGTGCCAGCAGTGAGGAGGGGGCGTCTTATGGCTACACCTTC
cdr3_aa: CASSEEGASYGYTF

v_call: TRBV7-9
d_call: TRBD1
j_call: TRBJ2-7
clone_size: .
cdr3_nt: TGTGCCAGCAGCTCAGGGACAGGGCGACTCACCTACGAGCAGTACTTC
cdr3_aa: CASSSGTGRLTYEQYF

v_call: TRBV12-3/TRBV12-4
d_call: .
j_call: TRBJ1-5
clone_size: few
cdr3_nt: TGTGCCAGCAGCCGAGGACAGATGAGAAGCAATCAGCCCCAGCATTTT
cdr3_aa: CASSRGQMRSNQPQHF

v_call: TRBV29-1
d_call: .
j_call: TRBJ2-3
clone_size: .
cdr3_nt: TGCAGCGTTGTTGCCTTATTAGGAGGTGATACGCAGTATTTT
cdr3_aa: CSVVALLGGDTQYF

v_call: TRBV19
d_call: .
j_call: TRBJ1-5
clone_size: few
cdr3_nt: TGTGCCAGTAGTATGATCAAGGCGGGCGGAAACCAGCCCCAGCATTTT
cdr3_aa: CASSMIKAGGNQPQHF

v_call: TRBV30
d_call: .
j_call: TRBJ2-2
clone_size: .
cdr3_nt: TGTGCCTGGAGCACCTTTGACAGGATCACCGGGGAGCTGTTTTTT
cdr3_aa: CAWSTFDRITGELFF

v_call: TRBV7-9
d_call: .
j_call: TRBJ1-4
clone_size: .
cdr3_nt: TGTGCCAGCAGCTTAGAGGGAACGGGGAAACTGTTTTTT
cdr3_aa: CASSLEGTGKLFF

v_call: TRBV11-2
d_call: TRBD2
j_call: TRBJ2-1
clone_size: .
cdr3_nt: TGTGCCAGCAGCTTTGTTGGACCCGGGACTAGCGGGAGTTTTCAGTACAATGAGCAGTTCTTC
cdr3_aa: CASSFVGPGTSGSFQYNEQFF

v_call: TRBV19
d_call: TRBD2
j_call: TRBJ2-7
clone_size: few
cdr3_nt: TGTGCCAGTACCCAGACTAGCGGGATAACCTACGAGCAGTACTTC
cdr3_aa: CASTQTSGITYEQYF

v_call: TRBV15
d_call: .
j_call: TRBJ1-4
clone_size: .
cdr3_nt: TGTGCCACCAGCAGAACGAGGGTAGGGAGTAATGAAAAACTGTTTTTT
cdr3_aa: CATSRTRVGSNEKLFF

v_call: TRBV20-1
d_call: TRBD2
j_call: TRBJ2-5
clone_size: .
cdr3_nt: TGCAGTGCTCCCGGGACTAGAGGGGGGGGGACCCAGTACTTC
cdr3_aa: CSAPGTRGGGTQYF

v_call: TRBV12-3/TRBV12-4
d_call: .
j_call: TRBJ2-4
clone_size: .
cdr3_nt: TGTGCCAGCAGTCCACGGGACATTCAGTACTTC
cdr3_aa: CASSPRDIQYF

v_call: TRBV5-1
d_call: .
j_call: TRBJ2-6
clone_size: .
cdr3_nt: TGCGCCAGCAAGGGGTTGCCCGGGGCCAACGTCCTGACTTTC
cdr3_aa: CASKGLPGANVLTF

v_call: TRBV4-3
d_call: .
j_call: TRBJ2-1
clone_size: few
cdr3_nt: TGCGCCAGCAGCCAAGAAGGTATAGCCTACAATGAGCAGTTCTTC
cdr3_aa: CASSQEGIAYNEQFF

v_call: TRBV7-6
d_call: TRBD2
j_call: TRBJ2-1
clone_size: .
cdr3_nt: TGTGCCAGCAGCTTGGGGACTAGCGGGGACAATGAGCAGTTCTTC
cdr3_aa: CASSLGTSGDNEQFF

v_call: TRBV12-3/TRBV12-4
d_call: .
j_call: TRBJ1-2
clone_size: few
cdr3_nt: TGTGCCAGCAGTCCATCCGGACCCCATGGCTACACCTTC
cdr3_aa: CASSPSGPHGYTF

v_call: TRBV20-1
d_call: TRBD1
j_call: TRBJ1-2
clone_size: .
cdr3_nt: TGCAGTGCTAGAGGCTCTGACAGGGTGGTAAGGGGCTACACCTTC
cdr3_aa: CSARGSDRVVRGYTF

v_call: TRBV5-1
d_call: .
j_call: TRBJ2-1
clone_size: few
cdr3_nt: TGCGCCAGCAGCTCTCGACAGGGGAGGGGGGAAGGCTACAATGAGCAGTTCTTC
cdr3_aa: CASSSRQGRGEGYNEQFF

v_call: TRBV9
d_call: .
j_call: TRBJ2-1
clone_size: few
cdr3_nt: TGTGCCAGCAGCGTAGTCGGCTGGGCAGGCAATGAGCAGTTCTTC
cdr3_aa: CASSVVGWAGNEQFF

v_call: TRBV7-6
d_call: .
j_call: TRBJ1-1
clone_size: .
cdr3_nt: TGTGCCAGCAGCTTTGCAAAGAACACTGAAGCTTTCTTT
cdr3_aa: CASSFAKNTEAFF

v_call: TRBV19
d_call: .
j_call: TRBJ1-1
clone_size: .
cdr3_nt: TGTGCCAGTAGTATAGCCAGAGGACAGTTTGAAGCTTTCTTT
cdr3_aa: CASSIARGQFEAFF